Shown below are 18 T cell receptor beta chains from a single sample sequenced in a study of CD8 T cells in Susac syndrome. With random hexamers, reverse transcription was performed on about 0.5 to 1 ug of RNA. From the immunoSEQ multiplex PCR reads, TCRdb called clonotypes with MiXCR, one entry per CDR3 protein. The sample lists about 210,000 distinct CDR3 sequences; 94% were seen once. Sequencing was carried out using CD4+ T cells from PBMCs. These receptors all come from a human donor with Susac syndrome.

This clonotype was picked up one time. V and J are TRBV12-3 or TRBV12-4 and TRBJ1-3; D not certain. CDR3 size: 15 residues. V was trimmed by 3 bases and J by 8 bases, leaving 17 bases between them. The CDR3: CASSFSLEPVDTIYF. The DNA of the CDR3 is TGTGCCAGCAGTTTCTCGCTAGAACCGGTTGACACCATATATTTT.

CDR3: CASSQEAQGLAKNIQYF. As DNA, the CDR3 is TGTGCCAGCAGCCAAGAGGCCCAGGGACTAGCCAAAAACATTCAGTACTTC. The V gene is TRBV3-1, the J gene TRBJ2-4, with a weak D call TRBD2 (6 bases). In germline, CDR1 is LGHDT, CDR2 YNNKEL (reference sequence). With 0 bases removed from V and 0 bases from J, the gap between germline ends came to 12 bases. The CDR3 runs to 17 residues.

This clonotype was recorded once. V gene TRBV27 combines with J gene TRBJ2-1; D gene unclear. This CDR3 spans 13 amino acids. The V gene's germline CDR1 is MNHEY and CDR2 SMNVEV (reference sequence). The V end was cut by 6 bases, the J end by 8 bases, with 14 bases between. CDR3 sequence: CASSSMTWDEQFF. CDR3 nucleotide sequence: TGTGCCAGCAGCAGTATGACTTGGGATGAGCAGTTCTTC.

This sequence joins TRBV20-1 and TRBJ1-1; perhaps TRBD1 as D (6 bases). V shed 2 bases and J shed 3 bases, with 25 bases lying between them. The CDR3 has 18 amino acids. Germline V gene sequence: CDR1 DFQATT, CDR2 SNEGSKA (reference sequence). CDR3 sequence reads: CSARNRGTGPRGDTEAFF. As DNA, the CDR3 is TGCAGTGCTAGAAACCGAGGAACAGGGCCGAGGGGCGACACTGAAGCTTTCTTT.

The chain employs TRBV7-3 and TRBJ2-1; a weak D match, TRBD2 (6 bases). V lost 5 bases and J lost 4, with 12 bases in between. CDR1 is SGHTA, CDR2 FQGTGA, per germline. CDR3 length equals 14 residues. CDR3 amino acids: CASSHSSAYNEQFF. The DNA of the CDR3 is TGTGCCAGCAGCCACTCTAGCGCTTACAATGAGCAGTTCTTC.

This chain links TRBV7-2 with TRBJ2-2; maybe TRBD1 (7 bases). The CDR3 extends over 16 amino acids. V lost 4 bases to trimming and J lost 4 bases, with 16 bases between them. Germline V gene lookup returns CDR1 SGHTA and CDR2 FQGNSA. The CDR3 DNA sequence: TGTGCCAGCAGCTCTTTGCTCAGGGGGGTCACCGGGGAGCTGTTTTTT. Translation: CASSSLLRGVTGELFF.

V and J are TRBV11-1 and TRBJ2-7; D might be TRBD2 (5 bases). This CDR3 region has 13 residues. Deletions cut 0 bases from V and 6 bases from J, with 9 bases between. Germline V gene sequence: CDR1 SGHAT, CDR2 FQDESV (reference sequence). CDR3 in amino acids: CASSLANRGEQYF. CDR3 nucleotide sequence: TGTGCCAGCAGCTTAGCGAATCGGGGCGAGCAGTACTTC.

The gene calls are TRBV7-2 and TRBJ2-7; 8 bases line up with TRBD1. CDR3 length equals 14 residues. The germline V gene has CDR1 SGHTA and CDR2 FQGNSA. V shed 2 bases, J shed 5 bases, and the junction held 5 bases outside the gene matches. The CDR3 spells CASSLQGAPNEQYF. The CDR3 DNA reads as TGTGCCAGCAGCTTACAGGGGGCGCCTAACGAGCAGTACTTC.

V and J are TRBV6-6 and TRBJ1-6, with D tentatively TRBD1 (5 bases). V gave up 5 bases and J gave up 7 bases, with 6 bases separating them. CDR3 length: 12 residues. The germline V gene has CDR1 MNHNY and CDR2 SVGAGI (reference sequence). The CDR3 sequence: CASSNRNSPLHF. The DNA for the CDR3 is TGTGCCAGCAGTAACAGGAATTCACCCCTCCACTTT.

The genes are TRBV25-1 and TRBJ1-1, with D uncertain. The V end lost 3 bases, the J end lost 3 bases, and 8 bases lay between the germline ends. Looked up from germline, CDR1 is MGHDK and CDR2 is SYGVNS. The CDR3 sequence is 13 residues long. CDR3 nucleotide sequence: TGTGCCAGCAGTGATTTAGGGCACACTGAAGCTTTCTTT. Amino acids: CASSDLGHTEAFF.

J is TRBJ1-2 and V is TRBV5-8; D is unresolved. Germline CDR1 is SGHTS and CDR2 is YDEGEE. V was trimmed by 4 bases and J by 8 bases, leaving 12 bases between them. CDR3 length: 12 residues. CDR3: CASSLLVGGYTF. The CDR3 DNA follows: TGTGCCAGCAGCCTGTTAGTAGGGGGCTACACCTTC.

V is TRBV12-3 or TRBV12-4 and J is TRBJ2-4; D is perhaps TRBD2 (6 bases). V was cut by 6 bases and J by 7 bases, with 13 bases left in between. The CDR3 contains 13 residues. The CDR3 nucleotides are TGTGCCAGCAGCATGATCCGGGGGAACATTCAGTACTTC. Amino acids: CASSMIRGNIQYF.

The chain recombines TRBV5-6 with TRBJ2-3; TRBD2 aligns across 13 bases. This CDR3 spans 17 amino acids. Per germline, CDR1 SGHDT and CDR2 YYEEEE. V was pared by 4 bases and J by 1 base, with 6 bases of the junction left unmatched. This chain's CDR3 is CASSTGTSGDGTDTQYF. CDR3 DNA sequence: TGTGCCAGCAGCACAGGGACTAGCGGGGACGGCACAGATACGCAGTATTTT.

The gene calls are TRBV5-1 and TRBJ2-6, with 8 bases identical to TRBD1. With 3 bases clipped from V and 0 bases from J, the junction kept 11 bases outside the gene matches. The length of the CDR3 is 19 residues. Germline CDR1 and CDR2: SGHRS and YFSETQ. Here the CDR3 reads CASSSQAGQGRSGANVLTF. CDR3 nucleotides: TGCGCCAGCAGCTCCCAGGCTGGACAGGGCCGCTCTGGGGCCAACGTCCTGACTTTC.

The chain combines TRBV20-1 with TRBJ1-1; D unresolved. Deletions cut 3 bases from V and 2 bases from J, with 13 bases between. The CDR3 length is 14 residues. CDR1 is DFQATT, CDR2 SNEGSKA, per germline (reference sequence). The CDR3 region has the DNA TGCAGTGCTAGCGATCGGAGGAAAAACACTGAAGCTTTCTTT. This translates into CSASDRRKNTEAFF.

V usage is TRBV4-1 and J usage is TRBJ2-5; D gene ambiguous. Between the trimmed V and J ends, which lost 0 bases and 1 base, there was a span of 6 bases. Germline V gene data show CDR1 as MGHRA and CDR2 as YSYEKL. There are 14 residues in the CDR3. Here the CDR3 DNA reads TGCGCCAGCAGCCAAGAGGGCAGCCAAGAGACCCAGTACTTC. This codes for CASSQEGSQETQYF.

This sequence joins TRBV20-1 and TRBJ1-5; D gene uncertain. Germline assignment: CDR1 DFQATT and CDR2 SNEGSKA (reference sequence). The V end lost 1 base, the J end lost 4 bases, and 11 bases lay between the germline ends. The CDR3 spans 14 residues. The CDR3 here is CSARGTNGNQPQHF. CDR3 DNA: TGCAGTGCTAGAGGCACTAATGGAAATCAGCCCCAGCATTTT.

The chain joins TRBV7-6 to TRBJ2-7; TRBD1 might be the D (5 bases). CDR3 length equals 14 residues. Germline assignment: CDR1 SGHVS and CDR2 FNYEAQ. Trimming pared 2 bases from V and 3 bases from J, leaving 11 bases between. The CDR3 loop reads CASSLQGTYYEQYF. The CDR3 coding sequence is TGTGCCAGCAGCTTACAGGGTACCTACTACGAGCAGTACTTC.